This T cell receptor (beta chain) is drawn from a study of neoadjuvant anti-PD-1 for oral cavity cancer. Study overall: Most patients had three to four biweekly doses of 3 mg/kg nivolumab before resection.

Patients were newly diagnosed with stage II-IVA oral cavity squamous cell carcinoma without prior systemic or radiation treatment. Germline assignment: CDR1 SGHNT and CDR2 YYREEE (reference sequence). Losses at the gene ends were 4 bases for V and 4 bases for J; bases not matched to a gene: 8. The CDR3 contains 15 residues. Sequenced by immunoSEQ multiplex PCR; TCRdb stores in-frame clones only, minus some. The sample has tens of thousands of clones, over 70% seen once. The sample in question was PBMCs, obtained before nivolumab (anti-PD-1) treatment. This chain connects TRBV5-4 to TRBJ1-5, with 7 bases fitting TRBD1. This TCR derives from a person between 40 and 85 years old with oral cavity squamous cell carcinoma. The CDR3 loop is CASSPGTDFNQPQHF. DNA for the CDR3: TGTGCCAGCAGCCCCGGGACAGATTTTAATCAGCCCCAGCATTTT.